This T cell receptor beta chain was captured by sequencing in a study of shared clonotypes between healthy human individuals. Findings and caveats of the study: Some clonotypes were shared by all four sorted-subset donors, while others were not shared. The non-shared ones had lower generation probabilities than the shared ones.

The study ran the assay at deep level. Measured with immunoSEQ multiplex PCR; TCRdb has only the in-frame clones, and not every one. This table holds roughly 680,000 clones, roughly two thirds found once. Negatively enriched CD4+ T cells were divided by CD45RA into naive and memory. About this clone itself: Its specificity is not known.

After removal of 7 bases from V and 4 bases from J, the junction contained 9 bases not matched to a gene. The CDR3 extends over 15 amino acids. Germline CDR1 is SNHLY and CDR2 is FYNNEI. The sequence was obtained from a young woman in good health. The specimen sequenced was memory CD4+ T cells sorted from blood. Described subset: CD45RA-negative fraction. This sequence joins TRBV2 and TRBJ2-1; 8 nucleotides align to TRBD1. CDR3 coding DNA: TGTGCCAGCATTGAGGGTGGGACAGGTTACAATGAGCAGTTCTTC. The encoded protein is CASIEGGTGYNEQFF.